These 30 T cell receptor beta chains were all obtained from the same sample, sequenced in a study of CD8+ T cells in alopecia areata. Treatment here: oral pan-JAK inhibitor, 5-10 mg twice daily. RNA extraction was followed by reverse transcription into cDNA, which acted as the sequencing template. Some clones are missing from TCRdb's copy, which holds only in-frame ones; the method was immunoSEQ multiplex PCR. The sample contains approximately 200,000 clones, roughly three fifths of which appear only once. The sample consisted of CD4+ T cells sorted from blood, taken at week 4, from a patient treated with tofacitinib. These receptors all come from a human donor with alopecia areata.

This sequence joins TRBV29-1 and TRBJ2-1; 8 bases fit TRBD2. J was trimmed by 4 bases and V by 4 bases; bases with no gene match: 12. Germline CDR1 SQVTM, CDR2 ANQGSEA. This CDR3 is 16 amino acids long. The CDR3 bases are TGCAGCGTTGGGGGCCAAGCGGGGGACCCTTACAATGAGCAGTTCTTC. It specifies CSVGGQAGDPYNEQFF.

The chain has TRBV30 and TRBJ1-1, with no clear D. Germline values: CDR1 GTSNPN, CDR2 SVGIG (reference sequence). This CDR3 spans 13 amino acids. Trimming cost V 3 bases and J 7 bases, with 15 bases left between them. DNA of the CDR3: TGTGCCTGGAGCTTCTGGACGGACCGTGAAGCTTTCTTT. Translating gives CAWSFWTDREAFF.

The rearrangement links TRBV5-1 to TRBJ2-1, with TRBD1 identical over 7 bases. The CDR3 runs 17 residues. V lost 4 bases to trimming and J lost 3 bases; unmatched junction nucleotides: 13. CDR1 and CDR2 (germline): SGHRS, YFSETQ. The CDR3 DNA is TGCGCCAGCAGCCCCCCCGCACAGGGGATTGGCTACAATGAGCAGTTCTTC. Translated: CASSPPAQGIGYNEQFF.

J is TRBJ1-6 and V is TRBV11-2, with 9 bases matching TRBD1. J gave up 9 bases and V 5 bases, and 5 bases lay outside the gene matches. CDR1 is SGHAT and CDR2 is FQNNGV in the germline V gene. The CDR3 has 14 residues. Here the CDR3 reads CASSDDRGFSPLHF. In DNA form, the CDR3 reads TGTGCCAGCAGCGACGACAGGGGGTTTTCACCCCTCCACTTT. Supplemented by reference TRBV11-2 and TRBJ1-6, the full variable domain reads EAGVAQSPRYKIIEKRQSVAFWCNPISGHATLYWYQQILGQGPKLLIQFQNNGVVDDSQLPKDRFSAERLKGVDSTLKIQPAKLEDSAVYLCASSDDRGFSPLHFGNGTRLTVT.

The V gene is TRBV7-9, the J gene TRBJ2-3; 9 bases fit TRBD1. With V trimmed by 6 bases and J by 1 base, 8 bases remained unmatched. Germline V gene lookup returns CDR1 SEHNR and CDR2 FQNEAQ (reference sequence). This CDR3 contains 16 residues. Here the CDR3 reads CASRPMGQGGTDTQYF. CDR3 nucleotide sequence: TGTGCCAGCAGACCAATGGGACAGGGAGGCACAGATACGCAGTATTTT.

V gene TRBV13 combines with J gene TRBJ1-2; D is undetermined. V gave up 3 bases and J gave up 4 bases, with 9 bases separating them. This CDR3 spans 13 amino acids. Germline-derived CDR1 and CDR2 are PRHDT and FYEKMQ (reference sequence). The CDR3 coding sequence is TGTGCCAGCAGCTTGGCCCAGACCTATGGCTACACCTTC. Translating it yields CASSLAQTYGYTF.

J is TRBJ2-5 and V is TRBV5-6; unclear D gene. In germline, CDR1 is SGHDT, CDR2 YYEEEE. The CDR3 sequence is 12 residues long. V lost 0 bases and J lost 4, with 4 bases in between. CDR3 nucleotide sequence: TGTGCCAGCAGCTTGGTTGCAGAGACCCAGTACTTC. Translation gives CASSLVAETQYF.

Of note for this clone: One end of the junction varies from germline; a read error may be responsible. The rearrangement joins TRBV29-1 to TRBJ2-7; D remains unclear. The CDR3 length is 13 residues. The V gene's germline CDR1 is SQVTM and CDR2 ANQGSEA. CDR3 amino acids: CSVPDPTHYVQYF. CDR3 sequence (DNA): TGCAGCGTCCCTGACCCCACACACTACGTGCAGTACTTC.

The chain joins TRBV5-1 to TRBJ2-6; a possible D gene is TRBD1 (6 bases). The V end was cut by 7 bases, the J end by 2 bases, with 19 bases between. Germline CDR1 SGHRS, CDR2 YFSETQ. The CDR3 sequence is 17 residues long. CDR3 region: CASGPINQGTGANVLTF. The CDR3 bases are TGCGCCAGCGGACCGATAAATCAGGGGACTGGGGCCAACGTCCTGACTTTC.

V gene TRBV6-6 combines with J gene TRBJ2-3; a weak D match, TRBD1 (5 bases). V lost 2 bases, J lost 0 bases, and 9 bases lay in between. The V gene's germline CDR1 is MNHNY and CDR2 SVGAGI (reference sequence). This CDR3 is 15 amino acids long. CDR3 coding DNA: TGTGCCAGCAGTTACGGTCAGGGCAGCACAGATACGCAGTATTTT. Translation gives CASSYGQGSTDTQYF.

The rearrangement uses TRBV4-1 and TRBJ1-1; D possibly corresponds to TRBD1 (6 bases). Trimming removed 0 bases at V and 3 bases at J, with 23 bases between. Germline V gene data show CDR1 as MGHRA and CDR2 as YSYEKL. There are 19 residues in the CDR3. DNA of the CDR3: TGCGCCAGCAGCCAAGACGCCAGGGGAGCGTCGTTTAAGGACACTGAAGCTTTCTTT. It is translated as CASSQDARGASFKDTEAFF.

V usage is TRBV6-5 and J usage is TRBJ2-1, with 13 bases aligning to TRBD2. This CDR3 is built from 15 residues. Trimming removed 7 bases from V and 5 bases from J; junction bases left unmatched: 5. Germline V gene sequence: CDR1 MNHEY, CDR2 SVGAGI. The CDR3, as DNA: TGTGCCAGCAACCCGACTAGCGGGGGGCACAATGAGCAGTTCTTC. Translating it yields CASNPTSGGHNEQFF.

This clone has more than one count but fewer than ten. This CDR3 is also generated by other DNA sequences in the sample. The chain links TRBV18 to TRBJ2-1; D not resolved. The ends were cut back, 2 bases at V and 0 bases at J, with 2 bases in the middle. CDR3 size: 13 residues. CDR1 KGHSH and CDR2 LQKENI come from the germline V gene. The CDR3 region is CASSPSSYNEQFF. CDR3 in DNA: TGTGCCAGCTCACCAAGCTCCTACAATGAGCAGTTCTTC.

This CDR3 reads CAWRNSSETQYF. The CDR3 DNA is TGTGCCTGGAGAAACAGTTCAGAGACCCAGTACTTC. V and J are TRBV30 and TRBJ2-5; the D is unclear. CDR3 length equals 12 residues. Germline V gene data show CDR1 as GTSNPN and CDR2 as SVGIG (reference sequence). The ends were cut back, 3 bases at V and 4 bases at J, with 9 bases in the middle.

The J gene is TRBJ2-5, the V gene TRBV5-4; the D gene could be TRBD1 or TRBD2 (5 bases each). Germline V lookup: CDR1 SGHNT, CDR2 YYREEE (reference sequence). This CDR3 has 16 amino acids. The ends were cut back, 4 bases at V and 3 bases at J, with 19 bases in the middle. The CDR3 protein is CASSAIGTLREETQYF. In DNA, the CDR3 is TGTGCCAGCAGCGCGATCGGGACCCTACGGGAAGAGACCCAGTACTTC. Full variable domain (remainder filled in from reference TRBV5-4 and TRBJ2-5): ETGVTQSPTHLIKTRGQQVTLRCSSQSGHNTVSWYQQALGQGPQFIFQYYREEENGRGNFPPRFSGLQFPNYSSELNVNALELDDSALYLCASSAIGTLREETQYFGPGTRLLVL.

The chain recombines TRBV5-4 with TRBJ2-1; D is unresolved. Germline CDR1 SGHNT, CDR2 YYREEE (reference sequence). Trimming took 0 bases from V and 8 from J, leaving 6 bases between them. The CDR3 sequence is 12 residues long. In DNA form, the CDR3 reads TGTGCCAGCAGCTTGGCTAGGGATGAGCAGTTCTTC. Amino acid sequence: CASSLARDEQFF.

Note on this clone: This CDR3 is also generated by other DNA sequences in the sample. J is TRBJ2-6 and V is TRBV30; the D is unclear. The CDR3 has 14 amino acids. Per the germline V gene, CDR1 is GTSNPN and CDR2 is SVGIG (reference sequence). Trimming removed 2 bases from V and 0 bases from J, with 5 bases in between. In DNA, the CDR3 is TGTGCCTGGAGTCTAGTCTCTGGGGCCAACGTCCTGACTTTC. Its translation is CAWSLVSGANVLTF.

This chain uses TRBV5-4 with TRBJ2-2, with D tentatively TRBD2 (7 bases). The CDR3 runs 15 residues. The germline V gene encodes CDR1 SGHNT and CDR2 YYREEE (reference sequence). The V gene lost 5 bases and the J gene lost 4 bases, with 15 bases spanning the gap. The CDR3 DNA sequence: TGTGCCAGCAGGCCAGCCGGGGGGCGCACCGGGGAGCTGTTTTTT. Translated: CASRPAGGRTGELFF.

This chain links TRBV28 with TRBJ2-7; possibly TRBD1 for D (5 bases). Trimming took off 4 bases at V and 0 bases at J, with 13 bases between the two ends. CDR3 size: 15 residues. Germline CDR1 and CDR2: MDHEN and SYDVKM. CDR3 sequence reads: CASSSPTENSYEQYF. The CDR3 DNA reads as TGTGCCAGCAGTTCCCCGACAGAGAACTCCTACGAGCAGTACTTC.

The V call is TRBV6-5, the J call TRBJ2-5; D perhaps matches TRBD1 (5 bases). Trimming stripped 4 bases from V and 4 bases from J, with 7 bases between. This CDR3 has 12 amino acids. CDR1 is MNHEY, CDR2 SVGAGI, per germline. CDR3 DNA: TGTGCCAGCAGTTTAGACAGAGAGACCCAGTACTTC. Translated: CASSLDRETQYF.

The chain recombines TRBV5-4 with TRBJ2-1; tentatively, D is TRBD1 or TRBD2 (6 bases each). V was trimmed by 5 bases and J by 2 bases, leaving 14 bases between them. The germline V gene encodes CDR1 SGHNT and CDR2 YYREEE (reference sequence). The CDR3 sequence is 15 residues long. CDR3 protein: CASRSRGVPYNEQFF. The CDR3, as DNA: TGTGCCAGCAGGTCGAGGGGGGTGCCCTACAATGAGCAGTTCTTC.

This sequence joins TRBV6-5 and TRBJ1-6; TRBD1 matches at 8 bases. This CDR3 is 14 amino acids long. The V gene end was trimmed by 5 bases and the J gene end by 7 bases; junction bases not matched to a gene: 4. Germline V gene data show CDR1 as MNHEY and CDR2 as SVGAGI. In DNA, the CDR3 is TGTGCCAGCAGTCCCAGGGGGCTCAATTCACCCCTCCACTTT. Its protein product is CASSPRGLNSPLHF.

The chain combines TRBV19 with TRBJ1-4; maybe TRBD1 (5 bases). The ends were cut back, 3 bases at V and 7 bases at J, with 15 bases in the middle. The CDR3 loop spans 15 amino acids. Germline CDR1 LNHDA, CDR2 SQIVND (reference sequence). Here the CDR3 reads CASSMKGEGGEKLFF. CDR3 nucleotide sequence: TGTGCCAGTAGTATGAAAGGGGAAGGAGGTGAAAAACTGTTTTTT.

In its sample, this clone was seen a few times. As DNA, the CDR3 is TGTGCCAGCAGCTTAAGGTCAGGGGGGCAGTACGAGCAGTACTTC. It specifies CASSLRSGGQYEQYF. The V and J genes are TRBV7-2 and TRBJ2-7, with a weak D call TRBD1 (7 bases). V was trimmed by 2 bases and J by 4 bases, leaving 15 bases between them. Germline V gene data show CDR1 as SGHTA and CDR2 as FQGNSA. The CDR3 loop spans 15 amino acids.

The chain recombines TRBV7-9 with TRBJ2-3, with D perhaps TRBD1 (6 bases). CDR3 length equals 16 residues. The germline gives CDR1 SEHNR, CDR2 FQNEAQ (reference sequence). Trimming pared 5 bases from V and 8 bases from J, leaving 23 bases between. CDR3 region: CASSPLGQWAQSTQYF. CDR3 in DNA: TGTGCCAGCAGCCCTCTAGGACAGTGGGCTCAGAGTACGCAGTATTTT.

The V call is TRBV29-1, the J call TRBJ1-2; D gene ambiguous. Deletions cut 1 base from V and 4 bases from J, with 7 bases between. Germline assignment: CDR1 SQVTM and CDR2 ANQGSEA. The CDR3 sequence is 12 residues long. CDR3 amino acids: CSVEVTVYGYTF. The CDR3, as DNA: TGCAGCGTTGAAGTGACGGTCTATGGCTACACCTTC. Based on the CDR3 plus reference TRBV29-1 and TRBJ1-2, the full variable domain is SAVISQKPSRDICQRGTSLTIQCQVDSQVTMMFWYRQQPGQSLTLIATANQGSEATYESGFVIDKFPISRPNLTFSTLTVSNMSPEDSSIYLCSVEVTVYGYTFGSGTRLTVV.

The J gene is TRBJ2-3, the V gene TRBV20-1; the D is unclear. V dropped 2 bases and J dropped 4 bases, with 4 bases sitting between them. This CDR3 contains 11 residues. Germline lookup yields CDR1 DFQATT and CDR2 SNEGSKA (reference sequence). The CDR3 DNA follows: TGCAGTGCTAGATTTCCAGATACGCAGTATTTT. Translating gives CSARFPDTQYF.

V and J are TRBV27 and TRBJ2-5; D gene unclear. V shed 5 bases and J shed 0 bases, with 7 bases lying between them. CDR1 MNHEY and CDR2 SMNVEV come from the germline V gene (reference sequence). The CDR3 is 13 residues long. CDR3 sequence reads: CASSQRNQETQYF. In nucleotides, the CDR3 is TGTGCCAGCAGTCAACGTAACCAAGAGACCCAGTACTTC.

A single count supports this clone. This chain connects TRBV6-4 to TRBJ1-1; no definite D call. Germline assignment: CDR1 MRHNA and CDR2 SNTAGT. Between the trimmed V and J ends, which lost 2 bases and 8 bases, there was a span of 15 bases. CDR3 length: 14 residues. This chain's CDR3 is CASSDVWYAGEAFF. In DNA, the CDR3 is TGTGCCAGCAGTGACGTCTGGTATGCGGGCGAAGCTTTCTTT.

The CDR3 region is CASSLPGQGFLGYTF. The CDR3, as DNA: TGTGCCAGCAGCTTACCGGGACAGGGCTTTTTAGGCTACACCTTC. The chain combines TRBV7-2 with TRBJ1-2, with 9 bases identical to TRBD1. Germline CDR1 reads SGHTA; CDR2 reads FQGNSA. CDR3 size: 15 residues. The V segment lost 2 bases and the J segment 8 bases; nucleotides outside the gene matches: 9.